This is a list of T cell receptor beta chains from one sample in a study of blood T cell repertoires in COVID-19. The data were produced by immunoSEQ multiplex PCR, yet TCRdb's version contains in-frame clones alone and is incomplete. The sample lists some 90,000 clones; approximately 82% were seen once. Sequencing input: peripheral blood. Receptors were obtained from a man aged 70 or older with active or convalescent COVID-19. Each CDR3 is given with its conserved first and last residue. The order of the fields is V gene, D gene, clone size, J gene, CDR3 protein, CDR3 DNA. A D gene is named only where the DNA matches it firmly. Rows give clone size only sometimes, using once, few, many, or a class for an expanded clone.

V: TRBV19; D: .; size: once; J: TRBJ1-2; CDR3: CASRGTIYGYTF; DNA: TGTGCCAGTAGGGGGACAATCTATGGCTACACCTTC
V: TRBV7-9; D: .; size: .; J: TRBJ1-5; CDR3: CASTSGGSNQPQHF; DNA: TGTGCCAGCACCAGTGGAGGGAGCAATCAGCCCCAGCATTTT
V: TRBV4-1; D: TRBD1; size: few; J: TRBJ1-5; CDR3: CASSQETTGPAFEPQHF; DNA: TGCGCCAGCAGCCAAGAAACGACAGGGCCGGCATTTGAGCCCCAGCATTTT
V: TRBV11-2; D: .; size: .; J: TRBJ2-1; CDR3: CASSLDLGGDEQFF; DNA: TGTGCCAGCAGCTTAGATCTAGGGGGGGATGAGCAGTTCTTC
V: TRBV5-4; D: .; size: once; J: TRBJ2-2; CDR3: CASSLWRGAPGELFF; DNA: TGTGCCAGCAGCTTATGGCGGGGTGCCCCCGGGGAGCTGTTTTTT
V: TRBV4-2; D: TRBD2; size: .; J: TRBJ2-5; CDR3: CASSQDKAGREAQYF; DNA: TGTGCCAGCAGCCAAGATAAAGCCGGGAGGGAAGCCCAGTACTTC
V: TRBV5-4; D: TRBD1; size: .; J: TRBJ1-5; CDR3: CASSFQGARQPQHF; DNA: TGTGCCAGCAGCTTTCAGGGGGCACGACAGCCCCAGCATTTT
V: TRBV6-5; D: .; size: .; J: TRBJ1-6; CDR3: CASSYTSSYNSPLHF; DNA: TGTGCCAGCAGTTACACAAGCTCCTATAATTCACCCCTCCACTTT
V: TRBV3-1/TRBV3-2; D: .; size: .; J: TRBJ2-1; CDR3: CASSQALGVYNEQFF; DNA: TGTGCCAGCAGCCAAGCCCTAGGAGTCTACAATGAGCAGTTCTTC
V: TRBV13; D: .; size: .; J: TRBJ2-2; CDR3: CASSLVWGPGGELFF; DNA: TGTGCCAGCAGCTTAGTCTGGGGGCCTGGCGGGGAGCTGTTTTTT
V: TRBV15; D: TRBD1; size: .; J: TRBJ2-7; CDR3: CATNLDRGAYEQYF; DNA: TGTGCCACCAACCTGGACAGGGGAGCCTACGAGCAGTACTTC
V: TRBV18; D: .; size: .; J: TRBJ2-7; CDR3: CASSGGYSYEQYF; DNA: TGTGCCAGCTCGGGGGGATATTCCTACGAGCAGTACTTC
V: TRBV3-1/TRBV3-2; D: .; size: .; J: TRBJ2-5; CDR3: CASSRHLTGQETQYF; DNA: TGTGCCAGCAGCCGCCATTTGACGGGCCAAGAGACCCAGTACTTC
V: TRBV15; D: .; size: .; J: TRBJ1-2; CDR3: CATSRGTGLYGYTF; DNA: TGTGCCACCAGCAGAGGTACAGGCCTCTATGGCTACACCTTC
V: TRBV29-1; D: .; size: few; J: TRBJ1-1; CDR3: CSVIHGTEAFF; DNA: TGCAGCGTTATCCACGGCACTGAAGCTTTCTTT
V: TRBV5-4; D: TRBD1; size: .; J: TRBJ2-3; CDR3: CASSPHRGSTDTQYF; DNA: TGTGCCAGCAGCCCCCACAGGGGTAGCACAGATACGCAGTATTTT
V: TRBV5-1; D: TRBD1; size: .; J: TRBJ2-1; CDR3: CASSLGGTGSSNEQFF; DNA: TGCGCCAGCAGCTTGGGCGGGACAGGGAGTAGCAATGAGCAGTTCTTC
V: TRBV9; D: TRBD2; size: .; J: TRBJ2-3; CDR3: CASSVATGGDTQYF; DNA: TGTGCCAGCAGCGTAGCTACGGGAGGGGATACGCAGTATTTT
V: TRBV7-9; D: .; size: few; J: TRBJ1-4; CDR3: CASSLGASNEKLFF; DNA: TGTGCCAGCAGCTTAGGAGCTAGTAATGAAAAACTGTTTTTT
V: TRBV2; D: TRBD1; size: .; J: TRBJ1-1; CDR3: CASIQTGGITEAFF; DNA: TGTGCCAGCATTCAGACAGGGGGCATAACTGAAGCTTTCTTT
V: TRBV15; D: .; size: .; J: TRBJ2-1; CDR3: CATSRLSVSYNEQFF; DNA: TGTGCCACCAGCAGACTCTCCGTCTCCTACAATGAGCAGTTCTTC
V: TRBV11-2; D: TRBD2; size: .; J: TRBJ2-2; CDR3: CASTDRGGAYANTGELFF; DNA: TGTGCCAGCACCGATCGCGGGGGGGCTTACGCGAACACCGGGGAGCTGTTTTTT
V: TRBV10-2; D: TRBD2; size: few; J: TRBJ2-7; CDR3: CASSESAGGDEQYF; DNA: TGCGCCAGCAGTGAGTCTGCGGGGGGCGACGAGCAGTACTTC
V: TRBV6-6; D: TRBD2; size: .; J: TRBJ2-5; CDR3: CASRPTSGGETQYF; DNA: TGTGCCAGCCGTCCGACTAGCGGGGGGGAGACCCAGTACTTC
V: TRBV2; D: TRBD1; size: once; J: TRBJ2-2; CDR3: CASSEEGGATGELFF; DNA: TGTGCCAGCAGTGAGGAAGGGGGCGCCACCGGGGAGCTGTTTTTT
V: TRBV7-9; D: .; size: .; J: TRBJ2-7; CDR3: CASSLVPWGTGQSKYEQYF; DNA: TGTGCCAGCAGCTTAGTCCCTTGGGGAACAGGGCAATCTAAGTACGAGCAGTACTTC
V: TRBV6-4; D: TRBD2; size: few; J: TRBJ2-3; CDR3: CASSRLAGGTDTQYF; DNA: TGTGCCAGCAGTCGACTAGCGGGGGGCACAGATACGCAGTATTTT
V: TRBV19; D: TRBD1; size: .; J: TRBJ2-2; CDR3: CASSIGSGGATGELFF; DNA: TGTGCCAGTAGTATAGGGTCAGGGGGCGCGACCGGGGAGCTGTTTTTT
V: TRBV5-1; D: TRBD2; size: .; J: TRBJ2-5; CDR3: CASSQLAGGRETQYF; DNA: TGCGCCAGCAGCCAATTAGCGGGGGGGCGTGAGACCCAGTACTTC